The source of this TCR beta chain is a study of blood T cells in healthy people across ages. Study-level results: Comparison with aged donors showed that long-lived donors had more naive CD4+ cells and higher diversity.

Alongside a J-beta primer mix, a sample-barcoded 5' primer served in a second PCR lasting roughly 7 to 11 cycles. All samples gave at least 2.5 million CDR3-containing paired-end reads. A single record per CDR3 protein comes from TCRdb applying MiXCR to the 5' RACE reads. The sample includes about 1.8 million distinct CDR3 sequences, 40% to 55% of them seen just once. This clonotype was found many times. Its specificity is unknown. After removal of 6 bases from V and 2 bases from J, the junction contained 5 bases not matched to a gene. The CDR3 has 14 residues. Germline lookup yields CDR1 MNHNS and CDR2 SASEGT.

The receptor was derived from a woman between 40 and 55 years old in good health. Sequencing was carried out using blood. The J gene is TRBJ2-5, the V gene TRBV6-1; 8 bases line up with TRBD1. The CDR3 DNA reads TGTGCCAGCAGCCGTAGGACAGGGCAAGAGACCCAGTACTTC. As protein: CASSRRTGQETQYF.